These 17 T cell receptor beta chains were sequenced from one sample in a study of breast tumors, draining lymph nodes, adjacent tissues. Axillary draining lymph nodes of breast cancer patients supplied the node samples. TCRdb passed the multiplex PCR reads through MiXCR, listing each CDR3 protein once. The data show approximately 150,000 distinct CDR3 sequences, with 33% seen just once and about 4.1% held by the top ten. Specimen: axillary lymph node tissue. The receptors come from a female donor with breast cancer. Some clones in this sample may be carry-over from other donors' samples.

The chain couples TRBV6-5 to TRBJ2-2; no firm D call. Germline loops: CDR1 MNHEY, CDR2 SVGAGI. CDR3 length equals 16 residues. Trimming shortened V by 2 bases and J by 0 bases, and 10 bases separated the two germline ends. The CDR3 loop is CASSYRGVANTGELFF. In DNA, the CDR3 is TGTGCCAGCAGTTACAGAGGAGTTGCGAACACCGGGGAGCTGTTTTTT.

V and J are TRBV9 and TRBJ2-1, with D possibly being TRBD2 (5 bases). Germline CDR1 reads SGDLS; CDR2 reads YYNGEE. The CDR3 has 15 amino acids. V was trimmed by 3 bases and J by 9 bases, leaving 19 bases between them. Written as DNA, the CDR3 is TGTGCCAGCAGCGCCGAAACCCGGTCCCGGGGTGAGCAGTTCTTC. This sequence encodes CASSAETRSRGEQFF.

This clonotype is medium-sized (0.01 to 0.1%). This chain links TRBV24-1 with TRBJ1-4; D may be TRBD1 (6 bases). The length of the CDR3 is 15 residues. V was shortened by 4 bases and J by 8 bases, with 16 bases between the two germline ends. Per the germline V gene, CDR1 is KGHDR and CDR2 is SFDVKD. The CDR3 sequence: CATSEAGESGEKLFF. CDR3 DNA sequence: TGTGCCACCAGTGAGGCAGGGGAATCTGGAGAAAAACTGTTTTTT.

The rearrangement uses TRBV28 and TRBJ1-5; TRBD1 is a possible D gene (5 bases). Deletions cut 4 bases from V and 1 base from J, with 20 bases between. The CDR3 totals 18 residues. CDR1 is MDHEN, CDR2 SYDVKM, per germline. This CDR3 is CASSSPSPIWGSNQPQHF. The CDR3 DNA is TGTGCCAGCAGTTCCCCTAGCCCGATATGGGGGAGCAATCAGCCCCAGCATTTT.

The V gene is TRBV6-5, the J gene TRBJ1-1; TRBD1 agrees at 7 bases. This CDR3 has 15 amino acids. Germline trimming cut 8 bases from V and 5 bases from J; bases unmatched to any gene: 14. Germline V gene data show CDR1 as MNHEY and CDR2 as SVGAGI. This CDR3 reads CASYSEGAIKTEAFF. The CDR3 nucleotides read TGTGCCAGCTATTCCGAGGGGGCGATAAAGACTGAAGCTTTCTTT.

In this sample, this clonotype turned up many times. The V gene is TRBV10-3, the J gene TRBJ1-1, with D unresolved. The CDR3 has 12 residues. Germline values: CDR1 ENHRY, CDR2 SYGVKD. V was pared by 3 bases and J by 8 bases, with 10 bases between. CDR3 in DNA: TGTGCCATCAGTGACTGGGGTGGGGAAGCTTTCTTT. This codes for CAISDWGGEAFF.

This clonotype was counted a few times. A single base separates this from a much larger clone, so it may be a read error. This chain's CDR3 is CAGSDNRREF. CDR3 in DNA: TGTGCCGGCAGTGACAACAGGAGGGAATTC. This chain joins TRBV6-1 and TRBJ2-5; tentatively, D is TRBD2 (6 bases). CDR3 length: 10 residues. Germline CDR1 and CDR2: MNHNS and SASEGT.

This chain connects TRBV25-1 to TRBJ2-1; tentative D call: TRBD1 (6 bases). This CDR3 contains 13 residues. V was pared by 6 bases and J by 11 bases, with 17 bases between. Germline V gives CDR1 MGHDK, CDR2 SYGVNS. The chain's CDR3 is CASRIQGRDKQFF. CDR3 nucleotides: TGTGCCAGCAGGATACAGGGTCGTGATAAGCAGTTCTTC.

This clonotype showed up many times. The CDR3 protein is CASSRGQAARNEKLFF. The CDR3 bases are TGTGCCAGTAGTAGGGGACAGGCGGCCAGAAATGAAAAACTGTTTTTT. This chain links TRBV19 with TRBJ1-4; TRBD1 aligns across 8 bases. CDR1 is LNHDA, CDR2 SQIVND, per germline (reference sequence). V was pared by 4 bases and J by 5 bases, with 9 bases of the junction left unmatched. This CDR3 has 16 amino acids. The whole variable domain, remainder taken from reference TRBV19 and TRBJ1-4, is DGGITQSPKYLFRKEGQNVTLSCEQNLNHDAMYWYRQDPGQGLRLIYYSQIVNDFQKGDIAEGYSVSREKKESFPLTVTSAQKNPTAFYLCASSRGQAARNEKLFFGSGTQLSVL.

In this sample, this clonotype turned up many times. The chain recombines TRBV30 with TRBJ2-3; TRBD1 matches at 9 bases. The CDR3 is 15 residues long. Germline V lookup: CDR1 GTSNPN, CDR2 SVGIG (reference sequence). The V and J ends lost 5 bases and 2 bases, in that order; junction bases with no gene match: 8. CDR3 sequence reads: CAWGDGTGLTDTQYF. In DNA, the CDR3 is TGTGCCTGGGGGGACGGGACAGGGCTCACAGATACGCAGTATTTT.

This clonotype was counted at least ten times. The chain couples TRBV5-1 to TRBJ2-7; TRBD2 might be the D (5 bases). V was pared by 1 base and J by 3 bases, with 11 bases between. The CDR3 is 14 residues long. The germline V gene has CDR1 SGHRS and CDR2 YFSETQ. For the CDR3, the DNA is TGCGCCAGCAGCTTGCAGGTCGGAGGCTACGAGCAGTACTTC. Translated, it gives CASSLQVGGYEQYF.

Regarding this clonotype: This CDR3 is missing its conserved last phenylalanine or tryptophan, likely due to a read error. The rearrangement joins TRBV7-3 to TRBJ1-6; D is perhaps TRBD1 (5 bases). Germline CDR1 and CDR2: SGHTA and FQGTGA. This CDR3 comprises 15 residues. For the CDR3, the DNA is TGCGCCAGCAGCTTGTGGGGTCAGGGCAATTCACCCCTCCACCTT. As protein: CASSLWGQGNSPLHL.

This clonotype has ten or more counts. The chain is built from TRBV20-1 and TRBJ2-3; D possibly corresponds to TRBD2 (6 bases). Germline lookup yields CDR1 DFQATT and CDR2 SNEGSKA (reference sequence). The CDR3 loop spans 14 amino acids. V dropped 6 bases and J dropped 4 bases, with 17 bases sitting between them. The CDR3 here is CSANTKPGADTQYF. CDR3 sequence (DNA): TGCAGTGCAAACACGAAGCCGGGGGCAGATACGCAGTATTTT.

Ten or more counts support this clonotype. The V and J genes are TRBV7-9 and TRBJ2-5; 12 bases map to TRBD2. CDR1 is SEHNR and CDR2 is FQNEAQ in the germline V gene (reference sequence). The CDR3 has 17 amino acids. Losses at the gene ends were 1 base for V and 2 bases for J; bases not matched to a gene: 5. The CDR3, as DNA: TGTGCCAGCAGCTTAGGCAGACTAGCGGGGGAACAAGAGACCCAGTACTTC. Protein product: CASSLGRLAGEQETQYF.

Of note for this clonotype: Being one base from a much bigger clone, this may be a read error. The chain has TRBV5-6 and TRBJ2-1; D call uncertain. CDR1 and CDR2 from the germline V gene are SGHDT and YYEEEE. CDR3 length equals 16 residues. V lost 4 bases and J 2 bases, leaving 16 bases between the germline ends. DNA for the CDR3: TGTGCCAGCAGCCCCCTGGCGCAGAGCCCCTACAATGAGCAGTTCTTC. Protein sequence: CASSPLAQSPYNEQFF.

This clonotype was detected many times. V gene TRBV29-1 combines with J gene TRBJ2-5; D is possibly TRBD1 (6 bases). This CDR3 is built from 14 residues. CDR1 SQVTM and CDR2 ANQGSEA come from the germline V gene. Trimming pared 3 bases from V and 5 bases from J, leaving 16 bases between. CDR3 in DNA: TGCAGCGTTGATACGGCAGGGGAGTCGGAGACCCAGTACTTC. Protein sequence: CSVDTAGESETQYF.

The chain couples TRBV7-3 to TRBJ2-5, with a possible D match to TRBD1 (6 bases). Germline CDR1 SGHTA, CDR2 FQGTGA. This CDR3 has 16 amino acids. The V end lost 3 bases, the J end lost 0 bases, and 14 bases lay between the germline ends. CDR3 sequence reads: CASSFRGGRDQETQYF. The CDR3 region has the DNA TGTGCCAGCAGCTTCCGTGGGGGCCGTGACCAAGAGACCCAGTACTTC. Variable domain in full (rest from reference TRBV7-3 and TRBJ2-5): GAGVSQTPSNKVTEKGKYVELRCDPISGHTALYWYRQSLGQGPEFLIYFQGTGAADDSGLPNDRFFAVRPEGSVSTLKIQRTERGDSAVYLCASSFRGGRDQETQYFGPGTRLLVL.